The 10 T cell receptor beta chains below all came from one sample that was sequenced in a study of T-cell reconstitution after alpha-beta-depleted transplantation in children. Molecular barcoding with unique molecular identifiers was used for the TCRbeta library. TCRdb called the PCR reads again in MiXCR, with one record for every CDR3 protein. The sample records about 540,000 distinct CDR3 sequences, around 19% being singletons. Source: PBMCs from the stem cell graft donor, taken from the stem cell graft. Receptor source: a human donor who donated a stem cell graft to a child with acute lymphoblastic leukemia.

The chain recombines TRBV5-1 with TRBJ2-1; D perhaps matches TRBD1 (5 bases). Trimming left V 0 bases short and J 8 bases short, with 9 bases between. The length of the CDR3 is 13 residues. Germline lookup yields CDR1 SGHRS and CDR2 YFSETQ. Here the CDR3 reads CASSLEGAHEQFF. As DNA, the CDR3 is TGCGCCAGCAGCTTGGAAGGGGCTCATGAGCAGTTCTTC.

The rearrangement links TRBV15 to TRBJ2-1; tentatively, D is TRBD1 or TRBD2 (7 bases each). This CDR3 is built from 15 residues. V was shortened by 3 bases and J by 7 bases, with 16 bases between the two germline ends. Germline lookup yields CDR1 LNHNV and CDR2 YYDKDF (reference sequence). The CDR3 is CATSRGGGAWNEQFF. The CDR3 coding sequence is TGTGCCACCAGCAGGGGAGGGGGCGCGTGGAATGAGCAGTTCTTC.

This clonotype has just a few counts. The rearrangement uses TRBV30 and TRBJ2-7; no firm D call. V shed 3 bases and J shed 6 bases, with 15 bases lying between them. The CDR3 is made up of 13 amino acids. Germline-derived CDR1 and CDR2 are GTSNPN and SVGIG (reference sequence). The CDR3 nucleotides are TGTGCCTGGAGCGGCGTCGACCCCTTCGAGCAGTACTTC. It codes for CAWSGVDPFEQYF.

The chain is built from TRBV12-3 or TRBV12-4 and TRBJ2-1; D perhaps matches TRBD2 (6 bases). The CDR3 has 16 residues. V gave up 5 bases and J gave up 9 bases, with 23 bases separating them. CDR3 DNA sequence: TGTGCCAGCAGTCGCCCTCTTAGCGGCTTAATCCGTGAGCAGTTCTTC. Its protein product is CASSRPLSGLIREQFF.

This clonotype was recorded a few times. The chain is built from TRBV7-8 and TRBJ1-4; no reliable D call. The CDR3 has 16 residues. Trimming cost V 5 bases and J 0 bases, with 13 bases left between them. Germline CDR1 SGHVS, CDR2 FQNEAQ. CDR3 sequence reads: CASSPYPRTTNEKLFF. CDR3 nucleotides: TGTGCCAGCAGCCCATACCCCCGGACAACTAATGAAAAACTGTTTTTT.

The genes are TRBV29-1 and TRBJ2-1; D not certain. There are 10 residues in the CDR3. Germline V CDR1 and CDR2: SQVTM, ANQGSEA. Trimming left V 6 bases short and J 4 bases short, with 4 bases between. The CDR3 region is CSVFYNEQFF. In DNA form, the CDR3 reads TGCAGCGTCTTTTACAATGAGCAGTTCTTC.

This clonotype was seen a handful of times. This chain uses TRBV6-5 with TRBJ1-2; unclear D gene. V was trimmed by 2 bases and J by 7 bases, leaving 17 bases between them. This CDR3 has 15 amino acids. Germline-derived CDR1 and CDR2 are MNHEY and SVGAGI. The CDR3 loop reads CASSYEAGLASGYTF. Written as DNA, the CDR3 is TGTGCCAGCAGTTACGAGGCAGGCTTGGCTTCTGGCTACACCTTC.

This rearrangement joins TRBV5-1 to TRBJ2-4; TRBD2 might be the D (5 bases). The CDR3 consists of 12 residues. Germline lookup yields CDR1 SGHRS and CDR2 YFSETQ. V was clipped by 2 bases and J by 8 bases, with 8 bases between them. The CDR3 sequence is CASSFPGDIQYF. The CDR3 DNA sequence: TGCGCCAGCAGCTTTCCCGGGGACATTCAGTACTTC.

This clonotype appeared many times. V is TRBV24-1 and J is TRBJ2-5; 7 bases map to TRBD1. Germline V gene lookup returns CDR1 KGHDR and CDR2 SFDVKD. CDR3 length equals 16 residues. V trimming: 4 bases; J trimming: 2 bases; junction bases outside the gene matches: 9. The CDR3 region is CATSDRTGPAQETQYF. The CDR3 region has the DNA TGTGCCACCAGTGACAGGACAGGACCTGCACAAGAGACCCAGTACTTC.

The chain couples TRBV5-6 to TRBJ1-1; 7 nucleotides line up with TRBD1. This CDR3 comprises 15 residues. Germline V CDR1 and CDR2: SGHDT, YYEEEE. J lost 1 base, V lost 3 bases, and 6 bases had no gene match. CDR3 in DNA: TGTGCCAGCAGCTGGAAGACAGGGACGAACACTGAAGCTTTCTTT. This translates into CASSWKTGTNTEAFF.